One and the same sample provided the 26 T cell receptor beta chains below, sequenced in a study of blood T cell repertoires in COVID-19. Profiling relied on immunoSEQ multiplex PCR, and the TCRdb table lists in-frame clones only, not all of them. The sample lists approximately 170,000 clones; 93% were seen once. The sequencing input was peripheral blood. The receptor set was obtained from a woman aged 55-69 years with COVID-19, enrolled during active disease.

CDR3 sequence reads: CASSKTGYYGYTF. The CDR3 DNA reads TGTGCCAGCAGCAAGACAGGGTACTATGGCTACACCTTC. This chain uses TRBV9 with TRBJ1-2; TRBD1 aligns across 7 bases. The V gene's germline CDR1 is SGDLS and CDR2 YYNGEE. This CDR3 is 13 amino acids long. With 4 bases clipped from V and 3 bases from J, the junction kept 3 bases outside the gene matches.

V gene TRBV10-3 combines with J gene TRBJ1-1; D remains ambiguous. The CDR3 runs 12 residues. The V end was cut by 3 bases, the J end by 1 base, with 3 bases between. CDR1 is ENHRY, CDR2 SYGVKD, per germline. This chain's CDR3 is CAISDGNTEAFF. As DNA, the CDR3 is TGTGCCATCAGTGACGGGAACACTGAAGCTTTCTTT.

The chain combines TRBV9 with TRBJ1-1; 9 bases are a match to TRBD1. The trim removed 3 bases at V and 3 bases at J, leaving 9 bases unmatched. This CDR3 contains 16 residues. Germline CDR1 and CDR2: SGDLS and YYNGEE. CDR3 sequence reads: CASSGRDRVWDTEAFF. The CDR3 nucleotides are TGTGCCAGCAGCGGCCGGGACAGGGTCTGGGACACTGAAGCTTTCTTT.

This clone appeared once. The chain joins TRBV28 to TRBJ1-2; D is unclear. Trimming stripped 5 bases from V and 4 bases from J, with 20 bases between. The CDR3 loop spans 16 amino acids. The germline gives CDR1 MDHEN, CDR2 SYDVKM. In nucleotides, the CDR3 is TGTGCCAGCAGTCCCCGGCTTATCGGGTTCGGCTATGGCTACACCTTC. It codes for CASSPRLIGFGYGYTF.

The chain recombines TRBV30 with TRBJ2-7; 8 bases agree with TRBD1. V trimming: 2 bases; J trimming: 8 bases; junction bases outside the gene matches: 5. Germline CDR1 GTSNPN, CDR2 SVGIG (reference sequence). This CDR3 region has 12 residues. CDR3 sequence (DNA): TGTGCCTGGAGTAGTCAGGGGGCCAAGCAGTACTTC. Amino acids: CAWSSQGAKQYF.

J is TRBJ2-7 and V is TRBV19; D not certain. CDR3 length: 14 residues. Trimming shortened V by 2 bases and J by 1 base, and 9 bases separated the two germline ends. Germline V lookup: CDR1 LNHDA, CDR2 SQIVND (reference sequence). CDR3: CASSITEQSYEQYF. As DNA, the CDR3 is TGTGCCAGTAGTATAACAGAACAATCCTACGAGCAGTACTTC. Supplemented by reference TRBV19 and TRBJ2-7, the full variable domain reads DGGITQSPKYLFRKEGQNVTLSCEQNLNHDAMYWYRQDPGQGLRLIYYSQIVNDFQKGDIAEGYSVSREKKESFPLTVTSAQKNPTAFYLCASSITEQSYEQYFGPGTRLTVT.

The V and J genes are TRBV24-1 and TRBJ2-3; 8 nucleotides align to TRBD2. Per germline, CDR1 KGHDR and CDR2 SFDVKD. V shed 6 bases, J shed 6 bases, and the junction held 10 bases outside the gene matches. CDR3 length equals 15 residues. In DNA, the CDR3 is TGTGCCACCAGTTTTAGCGGGGTGGGGGAGGATACGCAGTATTTT. Translation: CATSFSGVGEDTQYF.

The rearrangement uses TRBV6-6 and TRBJ1-2, with 10 bases that match TRBD1. Trimming cost V 6 bases and J 7 bases; bases outside gene matches: 8. In germline, CDR1 is MNHNY, CDR2 SVGAGI (reference sequence). This CDR3 is built from 14 residues. CDR3 region: CASSLTGGRGGYTF. In DNA, the CDR3 is TGTGCCAGCAGCCTGACAGGGGGCAGGGGTGGCTACACCTTC.

The chain couples TRBV10-2 to TRBJ2-5, with 9 bases fitting TRBD2. V lost 4 bases, J lost 2 bases, and 5 bases stayed unmatched. Germline V gene lookup returns CDR1 WSHSY and CDR2 SAAADI. The CDR3 totals 15 residues. The chain's CDR3 is CASSAAGGPQETQYF. The CDR3 coding sequence is TGCGCCAGCAGTGCAGCGGGGGGACCTCAAGAGACCCAGTACTTC.

The chain uses TRBV18 and TRBJ2-7, with TRBD1 matching 7 bases. The CDR3 runs 16 residues. The ends lost 0 bases at V and 3 bases at J; junction bases unmatched: 8. Germline values: CDR1 KGHSH, CDR2 LQKENI. In DNA form, the CDR3 reads TGTGCCAGCTCACCACCCCTAAAGCACAGGGGCTACGAGCAGTACTTC. Translation gives CASSPPLKHRGYEQYF.

This clone was counted once. J is TRBJ1-5 and V is TRBV2; 8 bases map to TRBD1. The germline gives CDR1 SNHLY, CDR2 FYNNEI. The J segment lost 5 bases and the V segment lost 7 bases, leaving 10 bases of the junction unmatched. This CDR3 has 15 residues. The CDR3 nucleotides read TGTGCCAGCAATCAAGGACAGGGTAGTTATCAGCCCCAGCATTTT. Translation: CASNQGQGSYQPQHF. Full variable domain (outside the CDR3, taken from reference TRBV2 and TRBJ1-5): EPEVTQTPSHQVTQMGQEVILRCVPISNHLYFYWYRQILGQKVEFLVSFYNNEISEKSEIFDDQFSVERPDGSNFTLKIRSTKLEDSAMYFCASNQGQGSYQPQHFGDGTRLSIL.

J is TRBJ1-2 and V is TRBV4-1; 8 bases map to TRBD1. Germline CDR1 and CDR2: MGHRA and YSYEKL. The CDR3 has 15 residues. V gave up 4 bases and J gave up 4 bases; unmatched junction bases: 8. CDR3 coding DNA: TGCGCCAGCAGCCGAAAGGACAGGGAATTCTATGGCTACACCTTC. Its protein is CASSRKDREFYGYTF.

About this clone itself: A much larger clone differs from this one at a single base, so this may be a read error. The rearrangement uses TRBV7-9 and TRBJ2-7; possibly TRBD1 for D (5 bases). Germline lookup yields CDR1 SEHNR and CDR2 FQNEAQ (reference sequence). The CDR3 has 13 residues. Trimming cost V 5 bases and J 0 bases, with 8 bases left between them. The DNA of the CDR3 is TGTGCCAGCAGCCGACAGAACTCCTACGAGCAGTACTTC. This translates into CASSRQNSYEQYF.

This chain uses TRBV18 with TRBJ2-1; 8 nucleotides agree with TRBD2. After removal of 2 bases from V and 8 bases from J, the junction contained 11 bases not matched to a gene. Germline loops: CDR1 KGHSH, CDR2 LQKENI. The CDR3 totals 16 residues. Here the CDR3 reads CASSPSWTGGFDEQFF. DNA for the CDR3: TGTGCCAGCTCACCAAGCTGGACGGGGGGGTTTGATGAGCAGTTCTTC.

The chain combines TRBV2 with TRBJ2-7; possibly TRBD2 for D (6 bases). Per germline, CDR1 SNHLY and CDR2 FYNNEI. V lost 5 bases, J lost 9 bases, and 14 bases lay in between. The CDR3 loop spans 12 amino acids. The CDR3 DNA is TGTGCCAGCAGTTCCCCCTTGGGGGGGCAGTACTTC. This encodes CASSSPLGGQYF.

This rearrangement joins TRBV19 to TRBJ1-1; 9 bases match TRBD1. With 5 bases clipped from V and 2 bases from J, the junction kept 15 bases outside the gene matches. Germline assignment: CDR1 LNHDA and CDR2 SQIVND (reference sequence). CDR3 length: 18 residues. This CDR3 is CASSPRQGGRPLNTEAFF. The CDR3 nucleotides are TGTGCCAGTAGTCCAAGACAGGGGGGGAGGCCCCTCAACACTGAAGCTTTCTTT. Supplemented by reference TRBV19 and TRBJ1-1, the full variable domain reads DGGITQSPKYLFRKEGQNVTLSCEQNLNHDAMYWYRQDPGQGLRLIYYSQIVNDFQKGDIAEGYSVSREKKESFPLTVTSAQKNPTAFYLCASSPRQGGRPLNTEAFFGQGTRLTVV.

The chain is built from TRBV6-2 or TRBV6-3 and TRBJ1-6, with D perhaps TRBD1 (5 bases). Germline values: CDR1 MNHEY, CDR2 SVGEGT. V lost 3 bases and J 8 bases, leaving 20 bases between the germline ends. The CDR3 contains 17 residues. In DNA, the CDR3 is TGTGCCAGCAGTTATGACCCGGCCAAGACAGCCCATTCACCCCTCCACTTT. Amino acids: CASSYDPAKTAHSPLHF.

This chain links TRBV10-3 with TRBJ1-1; D remains ambiguous. Trimming removed 6 bases from V and 1 base from J, with 12 bases in between. CDR3 length: 14 residues. The germline V gene has CDR1 ENHRY and CDR2 SYGVKD. The CDR3 sequence is CAIRRGMGNTEAFF. The CDR3 DNA is TGTGCCATCAGACGAGGGATGGGGAACACTGAAGCTTTCTTT.

The chain links TRBV5-1 to TRBJ2-2, with D perhaps TRBD2 (6 bases). The CDR3 is 15 residues long. CDR1 is SGHRS, CDR2 YFSETQ, per germline. Trimming removed 4 bases from V and 5 bases from J, with 15 bases in between. The CDR3 DNA reads as TGCGCCAGCAGCCACGGGAGAAAAGGGACCGGGGAGCTGTTTTTT. This translates into CASSHGRKGTGELFF.

This chain uses TRBV7-7 with TRBJ2-5, with TRBD1 matching over 11 bases. The CDR3 covers 15 residues. The germline CDR1 and CDR2 sequences are SSHAT and FNYEAQ (reference sequence). V shed 1 base, J shed 4 bases, and the junction held 2 bases outside the gene matches. CDR3 DNA sequence: TGTGCCAGCAGCTTAGGGACAGGGGGCATAGAGACCCAGTACTTC. Amino acid sequence: CASSLGTGGIETQYF.

The chain joins TRBV6-5 to TRBJ1-6; 7 nucleotides match TRBD1. CDR3 size: 12 residues. V shed 7 bases and J 10 bases; nucleotides not matched to a gene: 4. CDR1 is MNHEY and CDR2 is SVGAGI in the germline V gene. The CDR3 coding sequence is TGTGCCAGCACCACAGGGGAGTCACCCCTCCACTTT. Translated: CASTTGESPLHF.

The genes are TRBV5-4 and TRBJ2-1, with TRBD1 identical over 12 bases. In germline, CDR1 is SGHNT, CDR2 YYREEE (reference sequence). This CDR3 is built from 17 residues. The trim removed 3 bases at V and 5 bases at J, leaving 9 bases unmatched. The CDR3 nucleotides read TGTGCCAGCAGCTCTCGGCGGGACAGGGGGCTCGACAATGAGCAGTTCTTC. Amino acid sequence: CASSSRRDRGLDNEQFF.

The rearrangement joins TRBV14 to TRBJ1-2; the D gene is possibly TRBD1 (5 bases). This CDR3 comprises 14 residues. Germline V gene sequence: CDR1 SGHDN, CDR2 FVKESK. With 8 bases removed from V and 5 bases from J, the gap between germline ends came to 18 bases. In nucleotides, the CDR3 is TGTGCCAGCCGAGGCTCGGGGACTGGGTATGGCTACACCTTC. Its protein is CASRGSGTGYGYTF.

This clone was picked up one time. V and J are TRBV3-1 (or the pseudogene TRBV3-2) and TRBJ1-5; D possibly corresponds to TRBD1 (6 bases). The germline CDR1 and CDR2 sequences are LGHDT and YNNKEL (reference sequence). The CDR3 spans 16 residues. V lost 1 base, J lost 3 bases, and 13 bases lay in between. The CDR3 DNA is TGTGCCAGCAGCCAAGTACCGGGACATCCCAATCAGCCCCAGCATTTT. Translated, it gives CASSQVPGHPNQPQHF.

The V and J genes are TRBV12-3 or TRBV12-4 and TRBJ1-6, with D possibly matching TRBD1 (5 bases). V was clipped by 5 bases and J by 4 bases, with 6 bases between them. CDR3 length: 13 amino acids. This CDR3 is CASSDSYNSPLHF. The DNA of the CDR3 is TGTGCCAGCAGTGACAGTTATAATTCACCCCTCCACTTT.

CDR3: CASSQTGLNTGELFF. The CDR3 bases are TGTGCCAGCAGCCAGACAGGGTTGAACACCGGGGAGCTGTTTTTT. This chain joins TRBV6-4 and TRBJ2-2; 7 nucleotides match TRBD1. CDR1 MRHNA and CDR2 SNTAGT come from the germline V gene. Trimming cost V 6 bases and J 1 base; bases outside gene matches: 5. The CDR3 is 15 residues long.